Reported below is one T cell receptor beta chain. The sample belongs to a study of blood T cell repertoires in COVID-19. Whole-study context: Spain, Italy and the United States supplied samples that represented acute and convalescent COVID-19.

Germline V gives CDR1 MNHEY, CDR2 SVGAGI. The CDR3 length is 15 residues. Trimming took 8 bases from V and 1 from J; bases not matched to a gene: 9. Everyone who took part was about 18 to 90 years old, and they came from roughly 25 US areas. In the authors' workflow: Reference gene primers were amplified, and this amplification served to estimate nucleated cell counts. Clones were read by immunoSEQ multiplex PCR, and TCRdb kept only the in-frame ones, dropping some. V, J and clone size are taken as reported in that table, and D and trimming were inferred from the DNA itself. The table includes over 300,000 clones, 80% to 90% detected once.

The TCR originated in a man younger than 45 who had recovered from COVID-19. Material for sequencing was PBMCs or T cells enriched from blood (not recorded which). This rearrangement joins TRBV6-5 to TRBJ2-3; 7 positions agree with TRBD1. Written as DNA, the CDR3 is TGTGCCAGCCTTAGGGGTACAGGGGGCACAGATACGCAGTATTTT. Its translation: CASLRGTGGTDTQYF.